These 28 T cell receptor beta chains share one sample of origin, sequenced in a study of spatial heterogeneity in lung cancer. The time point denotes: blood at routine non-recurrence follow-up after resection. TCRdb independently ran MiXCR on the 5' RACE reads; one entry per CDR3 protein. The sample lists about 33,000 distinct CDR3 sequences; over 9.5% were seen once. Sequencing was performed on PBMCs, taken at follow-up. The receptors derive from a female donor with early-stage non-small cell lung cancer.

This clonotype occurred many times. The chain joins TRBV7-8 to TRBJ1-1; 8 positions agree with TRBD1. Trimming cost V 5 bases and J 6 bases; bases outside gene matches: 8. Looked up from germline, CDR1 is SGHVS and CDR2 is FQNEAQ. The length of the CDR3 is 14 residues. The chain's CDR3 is CASSNTGGIAEAFF. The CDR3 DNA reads TGTGCCAGCAGCAATACAGGGGGGATTGCTGAAGCTTTCTTT.

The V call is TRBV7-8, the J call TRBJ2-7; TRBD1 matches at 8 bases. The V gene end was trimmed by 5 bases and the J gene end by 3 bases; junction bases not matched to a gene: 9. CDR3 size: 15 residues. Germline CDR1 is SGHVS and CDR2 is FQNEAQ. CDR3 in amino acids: CASSPGTGVGYEQYF. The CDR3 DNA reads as TGTGCCAGCAGCCCCGGGACAGGAGTCGGCTACGAGCAGTACTTC.

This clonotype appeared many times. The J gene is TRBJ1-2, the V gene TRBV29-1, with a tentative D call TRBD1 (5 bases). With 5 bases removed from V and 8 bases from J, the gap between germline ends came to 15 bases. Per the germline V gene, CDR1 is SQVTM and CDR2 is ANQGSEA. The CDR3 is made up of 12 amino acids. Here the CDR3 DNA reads TGCAGCGTTCGCACAGGCCAAGGAGGCTACACCTTC. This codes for CSVRTGQGGYTF. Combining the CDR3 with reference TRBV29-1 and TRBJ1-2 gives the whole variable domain SAVISQKPSRDICQRGTSLTIQCQVDSQVTMMFWYRQQPGQSLTLIATANQGSEATYESGFVIDKFPISRPNLTFSTLTVSNMSPEDSSIYLCSVRTGQGGYTFGSGTRLTVV.

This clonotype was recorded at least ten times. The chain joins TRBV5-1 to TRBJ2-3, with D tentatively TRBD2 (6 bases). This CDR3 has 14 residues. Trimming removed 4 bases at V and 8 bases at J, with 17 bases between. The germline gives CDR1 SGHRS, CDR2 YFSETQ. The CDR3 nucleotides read TGCGCCAGCAGCCCGGATCCGGGAGTGGGTACGCAGTATTTT. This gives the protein CASSPDPGVGTQYF.

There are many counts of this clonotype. CDR3 amino acids: CASSPLKVQETQYF. The CDR3 DNA sequence: TGTGCCAGCTCACCACTTAAAGTCCAAGAGACCCAGTACTTC. The V call is TRBV18, the J call TRBJ2-5; D is uncertain. Deletions cut 1 base from V and 1 base from J, with 7 bases between. From germline, CDR1 is KGHSH and CDR2 LQKENI. There are 14 residues in the CDR3.

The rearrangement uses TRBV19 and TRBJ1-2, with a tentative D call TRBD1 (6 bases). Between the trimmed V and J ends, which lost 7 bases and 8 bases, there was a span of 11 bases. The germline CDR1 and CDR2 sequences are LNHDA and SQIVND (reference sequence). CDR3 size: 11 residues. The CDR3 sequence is CASTTGGGYTF. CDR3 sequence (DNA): TGTGCCAGTACGACTGGGGGCGGCTACACCTTC.

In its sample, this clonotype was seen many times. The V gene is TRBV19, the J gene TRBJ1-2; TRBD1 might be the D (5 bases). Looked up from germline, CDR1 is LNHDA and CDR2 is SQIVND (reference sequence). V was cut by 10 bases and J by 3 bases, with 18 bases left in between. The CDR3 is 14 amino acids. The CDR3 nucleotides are TGTGCCACCGGTCCGGGGGGAGATGACTATGGCTACACCTTC. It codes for CATGPGGDDYGYTF. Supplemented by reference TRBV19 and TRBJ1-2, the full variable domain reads DGGITQSPKYLFRKEGQNVTLSCEQNLNHDAMYWYRQDPGQGLRLIYYSQIVNDFQKGDIAEGYSVSREKKESFPLTVTSAQKNPTAFYLCATGPGGDDYGYTFGSGTRLTVV.

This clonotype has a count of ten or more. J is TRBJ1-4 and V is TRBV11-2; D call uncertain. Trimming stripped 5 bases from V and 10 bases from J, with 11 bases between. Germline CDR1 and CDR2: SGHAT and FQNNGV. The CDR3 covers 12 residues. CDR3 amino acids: CASSEELGKLFF. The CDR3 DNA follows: TGTGCCAGCAGCGAAGAACTGGGAAAACTGTTTTTT.

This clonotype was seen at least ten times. The CDR3 is CASSYSGREETQYF. The CDR3 bases are TGTGCCAGCAGTTACTCCGGCAGGGAAGAGACCCAGTACTTC. V is TRBV6-2 or TRBV6-3 and J is TRBJ2-5; possible D gene TRBD1, 5 bases. Per the germline V gene, CDR1 is MNHEY and CDR2 is SVGEGT. The CDR3 spans 14 residues. The ends were cut back, 0 bases at V and 3 bases at J, with 8 bases in the middle.

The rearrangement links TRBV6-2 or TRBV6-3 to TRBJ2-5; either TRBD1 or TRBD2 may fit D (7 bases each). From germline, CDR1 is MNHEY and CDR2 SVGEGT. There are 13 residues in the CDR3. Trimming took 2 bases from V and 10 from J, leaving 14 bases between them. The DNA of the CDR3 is TGTGCCAGCAGTTACCCGACAGGGAGGGGCCAGTACTTC. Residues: CASSYPTGRGQYF.

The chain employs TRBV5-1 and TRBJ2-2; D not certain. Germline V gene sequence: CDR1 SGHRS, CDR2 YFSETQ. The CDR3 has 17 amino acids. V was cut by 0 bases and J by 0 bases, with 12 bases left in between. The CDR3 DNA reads TGCGCCAGCAGCTTGGGTTTAGTGGGGACGAACACCGGGGAGCTGTTTTTT. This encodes CASSLGLVGTNTGELFF.

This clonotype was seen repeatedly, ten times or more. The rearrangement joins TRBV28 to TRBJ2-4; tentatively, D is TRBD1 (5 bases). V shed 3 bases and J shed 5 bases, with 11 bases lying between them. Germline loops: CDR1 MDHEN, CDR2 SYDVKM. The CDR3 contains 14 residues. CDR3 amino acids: CASSFPRRENIQYF. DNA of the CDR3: TGTGCCAGCAGTTTCCCCCGCAGGGAAAACATTCAGTACTTC. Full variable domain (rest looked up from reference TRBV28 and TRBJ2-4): DVKVTQSSRYLVKRTGEKVFLECVQDMDHENMFWYRQDPGLGLRLIYFSYDVKMKEKGDIPEGYSVSREKKERFSLILESASTNQTSMYLCASSFPRRENIQYFGAGTRLSVL.

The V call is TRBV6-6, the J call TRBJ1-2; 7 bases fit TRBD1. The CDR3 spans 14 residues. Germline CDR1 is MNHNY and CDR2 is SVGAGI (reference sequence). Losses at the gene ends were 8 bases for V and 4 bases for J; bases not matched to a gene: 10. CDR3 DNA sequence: TGTGCCAGCCACCAGGGGGGAATCATCTATGGCTACACCTTC. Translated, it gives CASHQGGIIYGYTF.

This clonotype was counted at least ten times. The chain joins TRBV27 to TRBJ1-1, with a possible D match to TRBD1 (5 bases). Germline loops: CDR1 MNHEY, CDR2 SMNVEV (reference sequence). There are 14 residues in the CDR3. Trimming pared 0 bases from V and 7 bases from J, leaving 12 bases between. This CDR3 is CASSLSSRGFEAFF. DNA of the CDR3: TGTGCCAGCAGTTTATCGTCGAGGGGCTTTGAAGCTTTCTTT.

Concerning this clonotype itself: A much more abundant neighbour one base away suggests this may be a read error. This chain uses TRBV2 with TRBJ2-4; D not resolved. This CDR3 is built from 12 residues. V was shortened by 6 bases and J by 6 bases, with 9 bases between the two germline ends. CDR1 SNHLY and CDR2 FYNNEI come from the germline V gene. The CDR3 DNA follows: TGTGCCAGCAGGGCGACGACAAACATTCAGTACTTC. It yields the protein CASRATTNIQYF. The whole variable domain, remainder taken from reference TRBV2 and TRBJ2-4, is EPEVTQTPSHQVTQMGQEVILRCVPISNHLYFYWYRQILGQKVEFLVSFYNNEISEKSEIFDDQFSVERPDGSNFTLKIRSTKLEDSAMYFCASRATTNIQYFGAGTRLSVL.

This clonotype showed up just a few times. The CDR3 DNA is TGTGCCAGTAGCCGGACGGGGGGATGGGGCTATGGCTACACCTTC. Its protein is CASSRTGGWGYGYTF. The chain couples TRBV19 to TRBJ1-2, with D maybe TRBD1 (5 bases). Trimming removed 6 bases from V and 4 bases from J, with 18 bases in between. CDR3 length: 15 amino acids. Germline CDR1 and CDR2: LNHDA and SQIVND (reference sequence). Full variable domain (missing parts from reference TRBV19 and TRBJ1-2): DGGITQSPKYLFRKEGQNVTLSCEQNLNHDAMYWYRQDPGQGLRLIYYSQIVNDFQKGDIAEGYSVSREKKESFPLTVTSAQKNPTAFYLCASSRTGGWGYGYTFGSGTRLTVV.

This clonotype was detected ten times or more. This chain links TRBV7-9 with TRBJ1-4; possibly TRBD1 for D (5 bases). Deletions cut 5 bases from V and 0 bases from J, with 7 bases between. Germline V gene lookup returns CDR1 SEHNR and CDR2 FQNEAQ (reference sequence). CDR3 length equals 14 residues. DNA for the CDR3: TGTGCCAGCAGCCAGACAGCAACTAATGAAAAACTGTTTTTT. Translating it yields CASSQTATNEKLFF.

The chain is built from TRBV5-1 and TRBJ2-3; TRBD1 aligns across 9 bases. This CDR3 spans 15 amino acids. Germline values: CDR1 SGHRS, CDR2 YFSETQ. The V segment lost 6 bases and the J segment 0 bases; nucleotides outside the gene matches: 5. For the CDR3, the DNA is TGCGCCAGCACGTCACAGGGGGCCAGCACAGATACGCAGTATTTT. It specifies CASTSQGASTDTQYF.

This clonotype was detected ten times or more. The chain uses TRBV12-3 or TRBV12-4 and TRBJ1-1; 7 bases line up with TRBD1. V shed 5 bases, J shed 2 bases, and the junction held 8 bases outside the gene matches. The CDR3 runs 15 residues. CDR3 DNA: TGTGCCAGCAGTCCACCTACAGGGGACAACACTGAAGCTTTCTTT. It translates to CASSPPTGDNTEAFF.

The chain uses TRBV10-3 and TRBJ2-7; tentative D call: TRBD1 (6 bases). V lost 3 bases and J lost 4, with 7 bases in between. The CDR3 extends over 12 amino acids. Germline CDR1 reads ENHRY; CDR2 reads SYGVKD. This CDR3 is CAISDTGYEQYF. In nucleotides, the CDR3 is TGTGCCATCAGTGATACAGGGTACGAGCAGTACTTC.

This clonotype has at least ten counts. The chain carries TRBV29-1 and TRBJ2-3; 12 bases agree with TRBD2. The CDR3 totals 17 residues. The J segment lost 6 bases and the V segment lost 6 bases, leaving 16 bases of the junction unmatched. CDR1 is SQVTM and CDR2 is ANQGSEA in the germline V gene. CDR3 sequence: CSVVILASGGAIDTQYF. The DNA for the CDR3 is TGCAGCGTCGTCATCTTGGCTAGCGGGGGGGCGATCGATACGCAGTATTTT.

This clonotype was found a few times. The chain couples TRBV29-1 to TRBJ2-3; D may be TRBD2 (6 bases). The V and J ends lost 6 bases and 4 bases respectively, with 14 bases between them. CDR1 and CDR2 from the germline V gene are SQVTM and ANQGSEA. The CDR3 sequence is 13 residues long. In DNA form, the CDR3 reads TGCAGCGTCGTGTACGCGGGGCCAGATACGCAGTATTTT. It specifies CSVVYAGPDTQYF.

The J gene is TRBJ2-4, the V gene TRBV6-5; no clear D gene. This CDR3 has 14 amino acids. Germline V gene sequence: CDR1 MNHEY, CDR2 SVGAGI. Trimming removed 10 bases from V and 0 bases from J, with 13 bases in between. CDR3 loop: CATSTDLAKNIQYF. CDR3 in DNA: TGTGCCACCTCTACAGATTTAGCCAAAAACATTCAGTACTTC.

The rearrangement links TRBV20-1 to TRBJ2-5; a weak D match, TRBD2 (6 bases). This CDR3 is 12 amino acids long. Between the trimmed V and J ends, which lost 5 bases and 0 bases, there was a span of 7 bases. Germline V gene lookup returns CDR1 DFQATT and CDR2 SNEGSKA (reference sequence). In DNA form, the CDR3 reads TGCAGTGCTCGGGACTACCAAGAGACCCAGTACTTC. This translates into CSARDYQETQYF.

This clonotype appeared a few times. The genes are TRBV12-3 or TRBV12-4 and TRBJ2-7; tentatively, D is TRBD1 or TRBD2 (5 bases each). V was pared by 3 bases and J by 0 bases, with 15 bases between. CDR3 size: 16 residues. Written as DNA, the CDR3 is TGTGCCAGCAGTTTCTCGGGACCGAGAAGCTCCTACGAGCAGTACTTC. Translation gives CASSFSGPRSSYEQYF.

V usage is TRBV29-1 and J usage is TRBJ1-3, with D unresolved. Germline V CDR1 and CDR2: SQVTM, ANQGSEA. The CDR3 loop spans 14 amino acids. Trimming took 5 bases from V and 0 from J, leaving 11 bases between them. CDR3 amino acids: CSVSGDHSGNTIYF. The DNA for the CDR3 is TGCAGCGTTAGCGGAGATCACTCTGGAAACACCATATATTTT.

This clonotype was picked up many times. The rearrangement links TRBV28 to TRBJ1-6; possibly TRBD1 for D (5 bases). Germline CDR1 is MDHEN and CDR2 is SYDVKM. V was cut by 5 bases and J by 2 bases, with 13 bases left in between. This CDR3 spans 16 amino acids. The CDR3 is CASSARDGPYNSPLHF. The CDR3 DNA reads TGTGCCAGCAGTGCACGGGACGGCCCCTATAATTCACCCCTCCACTTT.

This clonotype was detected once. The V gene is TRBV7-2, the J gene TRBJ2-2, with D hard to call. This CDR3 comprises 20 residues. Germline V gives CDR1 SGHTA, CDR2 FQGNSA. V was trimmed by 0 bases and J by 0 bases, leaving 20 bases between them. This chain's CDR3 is CASSLAFRGGSAANTGELFF. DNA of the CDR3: TGTGCCAGCAGCTTAGCGTTTCGCGGTGGTTCTGCCGCGAACACCGGGGAGCTGTTTTTT.